This T cell receptor (beta chain) originates from a study of cytomegalovirus exposure and HLA in healthy donors. The CDR3 runs to 17 residues. Trimming stripped 4 bases from V and 1 base from J, with 19 bases between. The germline gives CDR1 SGHVS, CDR2 FQNEAQ. In the PCR, 60 Vbeta and 13 Jbeta primers were used. Libraries were prepared by immunoSEQ multiplex PCR; TCRdb keeps only in-frame clonotypes and omits some of them. The sample records more than 140,000 clones, over 75% being singletons. This clonotype was sampled from a male donor in good health and CMV-seronegative. Sequences were obtained from PBMCs. The J gene is TRBJ1-1, the V gene TRBV7-8; unclear D gene. The CDR3 sequence is CASSSHGGIVANTEAFF. DNA of the CDR3: TGTGCCAGCAGCTCACACGGAGGGATTGTGGCGAACACTGAAGCTTTCTTT.